This is a list of T cell receptor beta chains from one sample in a study of control samples from healthy donors and cancer patients. Assay used: immunoSEQ multiplex PCR; TCRdb lists only in-frame clones, some missing. The sample comprises about 150,000 clones, 85% to 95% of which are singletons, and 2% to 2.5% rests with the top ten. Sequences were obtained from blood. The receptor source for this set is a man aged 50 to 60 in good health. The CDR3 runs from the conserved cysteine through the conserved F or W. The order of the fields is CDR3 protein, CDR3 DNA, D gene, J gene, V gene, clone size. A D gene is named only where the DNA matches it firmly. Rows may omit the clone size; those that give it use once, few, many or a size class.

CDR3: CASSYSLGRVNSPLHF
DNA: TGTGCCAGCAGTTACTCGCTGGGACGGGTTAATTCACCCCTCCACTTT
D: .
J: TRBJ1-6
V: TRBV6-5
size: once

CDR3: CASSSHQGAFYNEQFF
DNA: TGTGCCAGCAGTTCCCATCAGGGGGCCTTCTACAATGAGCAGTTCTTC
D: TRBD1
J: TRBJ2-1
V: TRBV6-5
size: .

CDR3: CASSAREAAHSGANVLTF
DNA: TGTGCCAGCAGTGCAAGGGAGGCAGCCCACTCTGGGGCCAACGTCCTGACTTTC
D: .
J: TRBJ2-6
V: TRBV27
size: .

CDR3: CASSVGGGSPPTDTQYF
DNA: TGTGCCAGCAGCGTAGGGGGGGGTAGTCCCCCCACAGATACGCAGTATTTT
D: TRBD2
J: TRBJ2-3
V: TRBV9
size: .

CDR3: CASSLGDSSYNEQFF
DNA: TGCGCCAGCAGCTTGGGGGACAGTTCTTACAATGAGCAGTTCTTC
D: TRBD1
J: TRBJ2-1
V: TRBV5-1
size: .

CDR3: CASSAWIQETQYF
DNA: TGTGCCAGTAGTGCATGGATCCAAGAGACCCAGTACTTC
D: .
J: TRBJ2-5
V: TRBV19
size: .

CDR3: CASSLMDQMEYF
DNA: TGTGCCAGCAGTTTAATGGATCAGATGGAGTACTTC
D: .
J: TRBJ2-7
V: TRBV12-3/TRBV12-4
size: .

CDR3: CASRAQGGTGNTIYF
DNA: TGTGCCAGCAGGGCTCAGGGGGGCACTGGAAACACCATATATTTT
D: TRBD1
J: TRBJ1-3
V: TRBV7-6
size: .

CDR3: CASSLRGRSGSLDTQYF
DNA: TGTGCCAGCAGCCTGAGAGGTCGAAGCGGGAGTCTGGATACGCAGTATTTT
D: TRBD2
J: TRBJ2-3
V: TRBV3-1/TRBV3-2
size: .

CDR3: CASGRVTEQYF
DNA: TGTGCCAGCGGGAGGGTTACCGAGCAGTACTTC
D: TRBD2
J: TRBJ2-7
V: TRBV28
size: .

CDR3: CASTLLGRREKLFF
DNA: TGTGCCAGCACCTTGCTGGGGAGGCGTGAAAAACTGTTTTTT
D: .
J: TRBJ1-4
V: TRBV5-6
size: .

CDR3: CASSQVEASVTEAFF
DNA: TGTGCCAGCAGCCAAGTGGAGGCATCAGTCACTGAAGCTTTCTTT
D: .
J: TRBJ1-1
V: TRBV3-1/TRBV3-2
size: .

CDR3: CASSYTQAGVGEQYF
DNA: TGTGCCAGCAGCTACACCCAAGCGGGAGTTGGAGAGCAGTACTTC
D: TRBD2
J: TRBJ2-7
V: TRBV6-6
size: .

CDR3: CASSPLGYEQYF
DNA: TGTGCCAGCAGCCCACTAGGCTACGAGCAGTACTTC
D: .
J: TRBJ2-7
V: TRBV5-6
size: .

CDR3: CASSLSGMQETQYF
DNA: TGTGCCAGCAGCTTATCTGGAATGCAAGAGACCCAGTACTTC
D: .
J: TRBJ2-5
V: TRBV7-9
size: .

CDR3: CASSEFFGSYNEQFF
DNA: TGCGCCAGCAGTGAATTCTTTGGCTCCTACAATGAGCAGTTCTTC
D: .
J: TRBJ2-1
V: TRBV10-2
size: .

CDR3: CASSPTGVSPYEQYF
DNA: TGTGCCAGCAGTCCGACAGGGGTAAGCCCCTACGAGCAGTACTTC
D: TRBD1
J: TRBJ2-7
V: TRBV28
size: .

CDR3: CASSQGLAAPYEQYF
DNA: TGTGCCAGCAGCCAAGGGCTAGCGGCCCCCTACGAGCAGTACTTC
D: TRBD2
J: TRBJ2-7
V: TRBV3-1/TRBV3-2
size: .

CDR3: CASSPGLGEAFF
DNA: TGTGCCAGCTCACCGGGGCTGGGTGAAGCTTTCTTT
D: .
J: TRBJ1-1
V: TRBV18
size: .

CDR3: CAIWGPVGGANVLTF
DNA: TGTGCCATCTGGGGACCTGTAGGAGGGGCCAACGTCCTGACTTTC
D: .
J: TRBJ2-6
V: TRBV10-3
size: .

CDR3: CASSPGRSSYEQYF
DNA: TGTGCCAGCAGTCCAGGACGTAGCTCCTACGAGCAGTACTTC
D: .
J: TRBJ2-7
V: TRBV27
size: .

CDR3: CASRTGLVTEAFF
DNA: TGTGCCAGCAGGACAGGGTTGGTCACTGAAGCTTTCTTT
D: TRBD1
J: TRBJ1-1
V: TRBV6-5
size: few

CDR3: CASSLASTDTQYF
DNA: TGTGCCAGCAGTTTAGCTAGCACAGATACGCAGTATTTT
D: .
J: TRBJ2-3
V: TRBV12-3/TRBV12-4
size: .

CDR3: CASSFRRMNTEAFF
DNA: TGTGCCAGCAGCTTCAGGAGAATGAACACTGAAGCTTTCTTT
D: .
J: TRBJ1-1
V: TRBV7-2
size: .

CDR3: CASSQCLNRDRANSPLHF
DNA: TGCGCCAGCAGTCAATGCCTAAATCGCGACAGGGCGAATTCACCCCTCCACTTT
D: TRBD1
J: TRBJ1-6
V: TRBV23-1
size: .

CDR3: CASRGWVGETQYF
DNA: TGTGCCAGCAGGGGTTGGGTCGGGGAGACCCAGTACTTC
D: .
J: TRBJ2-5
V: TRBV2
size: .

CDR3: CASGQTTNEKLFF
DNA: TGCGCCAGCGGCCAAACAACTAATGAAAAACTGTTTTTT
D: .
J: TRBJ1-4
V: TRBV4-1
size: .

CDR3: CAIRAGTGGTEAFF
DNA: TGTGCCATCAGAGCCGGGACAGGGGGCACTGAAGCTTTCTTT
D: TRBD1
J: TRBJ1-1
V: TRBV10-3
size: .

CDR3: CASSPGTGDNEKLFF
DNA: TGTGCTAGCAGCCCTGGGACCGGTGATAATGAAAAACTGTTTTTT
D: .
J: TRBJ1-4
V: TRBV7-7
size: .

CDR3: CSVVGGRSYEQYF
DNA: TGCAGCGTTGTTGGGGGGCGCTCCTACGAGCAGTACTTC
D: .
J: TRBJ2-7
V: TRBV29-1
size: .

CDR3: CASSDRSPNQPQHF
DNA: TGTGCCAGCAGCGACAGGAGCCCCAATCAGCCCCAGCATTTT
D: .
J: TRBJ1-5
V: TRBV2
size: .

CDR3: CASSPVGDGYTF
DNA: TGTGCCAGCAGCCCGGTCGGTGATGGCTACACCTTC
D: .
J: TRBJ1-2
V: TRBV5-4
size: .

CDR3: CASRFRDKKNFREQYF
DNA: TGTGCCAGTAGATTCCGGGACAAGAAGAATTTTAGGGAGCAGTACTTC
D: .
J: TRBJ2-7
V: TRBV19
size: .

CDR3: CASSQEVTGELFF
DNA: TGCGCCAGCAGCCAAGAGGTTACCGGGGAGCTGTTTTTT
D: .
J: TRBJ2-2
V: TRBV4-1
size: .

CDR3: CASSLNGQASSNEQYF
DNA: TGTGCCAGCTCTCTTAATGGACAGGCGTCGTCTAACGAGCAGTACTTC
D: TRBD1
J: TRBJ2-7
V: TRBV18
size: .

CDR3: CASRQEFNEKLFF
DNA: TGTGCCAGCAGACAGGAGTTTAATGAAAAACTGTTTTTT
D: .
J: TRBJ1-4
V: TRBV12-3/TRBV12-4
size: once